The rows below give T cell receptor beta chains drawn from one sample of a study of blood T cells in healthy people across ages. TCRdb reanalysed the 5' RACE reads using MiXCR and keeps one entry per CDR3 protein. In the table there are about 900,000 distinct CDR3 sequences, around 49% of which are singletons. The source material was blood. The receptor set was obtained from a man aged 25 to 40 in good health. Both conserved end residues are part of each CDR3. D genes are given only for firm matches. Where a row states a size, it is once, few, many or the class of an expanded clone; other rows omit it.

V	size	D	J	length	DNA	CDR3
TRBV5-1	NA	TRBD2	TRBJ2-7	15	TGCGCCAGCAGTCCGAGCGGGGGGGGTTCCTACGAGCAGTACTTC	CASSPSGGGSYEQYF
TRBV7-2	NA	NA	TRBJ2-1	13	TGTGCCAGCAGCGTGCAGGGGGGGAGTGAGCAGTTCTTC	CASSVQGGSEQFF
TRBV5-5	NA	TRBD1	TRBJ2-1	15	TGTGCCAGCAGCCCATGGACAGGGGGCATCAATGAGCAGTTCTTC	CASSPWTGGINEQFF
TRBV6-6	NA	TRBD1	TRBJ2-3	17	TGTGCCAGCCCCGCCAGAAGGAAGGGGGCAAGCACAGATACGCAGTATTTT	CASPARRKGASTDTQYF
TRBV7-9	NA	TRBD1	TRBJ1-2	15	TGTGCCAGCAGCGACGACGGGACAGGGCGCTATGGCTACACCTTC	CASSDDGTGRYGYTF
TRBV5-1	NA	TRBD1	TRBJ2-7	13	TGCGCCAGCATCTTCGGACAGGGGTACGAGCAGTACTTC	CASIFGQGYEQYF
TRBV20-1	few	NA	TRBJ2-3	12	TGCAGTGTAAGGGAGAGGGCAGATACGCAGTATTTT	CSVRERADTQYF
TRBV20-1	NA	TRBD1	TRBJ1-4	15	TGCAGTGCTAGATTGGGGGGACAGGGTAATGAAAAACTGTTTTTT	CSARLGGQGNEKLFF
TRBV7-8	NA	TRBD2	TRBJ2-3	17	TGTGCCAGCAGCCCGGGACTAGCGGGGGGCGGCACAGATACGCAGTATTTT	CASSPGLAGGGTDTQYF
TRBV5-1	few	NA	TRBJ1-2	13	TGCGCCAGCAACTCGGGGGGAAACTATGGCTACACCTTC	CASNSGGNYGYTF
TRBV10-3	NA	NA	TRBJ1-1	12	TGTGCCATCTCCGCCCAATCTTCTGAAGCTTTCTTT	CAISAQSSEAFF
TRBV6-2/TRBV6-3	NA	NA	TRBJ1-1	13	TGTGCCAGCAGAGTGTACTCGAACACTGAAGCTTTCTTT	CASRVYSNTEAFF
TRBV4-3	NA	TRBD1	TRBJ1-2	17	TGCGCCAGCAGCCAGGCCCTTGCGGACAGGGGGTGGTATGGCTACACCTTC	CASSQALADRGWYGYTF
TRBV11-2	NA	NA	TRBJ2-3	15	TGTGCCAGCAGCCCGGGGGCTCTTAGCACAGATACGCAGTATTTT	CASSPGALSTDTQYF
TRBV4-3	few	NA	TRBJ2-3	17	TGCGCCAGCAGCCAAGATTGGACCCGTCGTGGTGCAGATACGCAGTATTTT	CASSQDWTRRGADTQYF
TRBV20-1	NA	TRBD1	TRBJ1-5	13	TGCAGTGCTAGACCACAGGGGTATCAGCCCCAGCATTTT	CSARPQGYQPQHF
TRBV7-9	NA	TRBD1	TRBJ2-3	14	TGTGCCAGCAGCTTGACGACAGGGAAGGATACGCAGTATTTT	CASSLTTGKDTQYF
TRBV7-9	NA	NA	TRBJ2-5	13	TGTGCCAGCAGCTTAGATGTGCGAGAGACCCAGTACTTC	CASSLDVRETQYF
TRBV4-1	NA	NA	TRBJ2-7	18	TGCGCCAGCAGCCAAAACCTGGCGGAGGGGAGATCCTACAATGAGCAGTACTTC	CASSQNLAEGRSYNEQYF
TRBV7-8	NA	NA	TRBJ1-6	18	TGTGCCAGCAGCTTGCGCGGACAAGGGGACTCCTATAATTCACCCCTCCACTTT	CASSLRGQGDSYNSPLHF
TRBV11-2	NA	NA	TRBJ2-7	16	TGTGCCAGCAGCTTAGAGACGGGACGCACCTCCTACGAGCAGTACTTC	CASSLETGRTSYEQYF
TRBV7-2	few	NA	TRBJ2-7	13	TGTGCCAGCAGCCACACCGAACAATACGAGCAGTACTTC	CASSHTEQYEQYF
TRBV6-1	NA	NA	TRBJ2-7	15	TGTGCCAGCAGTGAAGACAGTAGACCTTCCTACGAGCAGTACTTC	CASSEDSRPSYEQYF
TRBV20-1	NA	NA	TRBJ1-1	13	TGCAGTGCGAGGGGGGGCTTGAACACTGAAACTTTCTTT	CSARGGLNTETFF
TRBV6-5	NA	NA	TRBJ1-2	14	TGTGCCAGCAGTTACTCAGAAGGGCCCTATGGCTACACCTTC	CASSYSEGPYGYTF
TRBV6-5	NA	NA	TRBJ1-5	14	TGTGCCAGCAGTTCCCGACAGGCGTATCAGCCCCAGCATTTT	CASSSRQAYQPQHF
TRBV5-1	NA	NA	TRBJ2-3	16	TGCGCCAGCAGCTTGTCTGTGGACGCCCGGGCAAGTACGCAGTATTTT	CASSLSVDARASTQYF
TRBV24-1	NA	NA	TRBJ1-2	13	TGTGCCACCAGTGATGCTGGGGGCTATGGCTACACCTTC	CATSDAGGYGYTF
TRBV29-1	NA	TRBD1	TRBJ1-2	13	TGCAGCGTTGGGGACCAGGGGGCGCGGGGCTACACCTTC	CSVGDQGARGYTF
TRBV5-6	NA	NA	TRBJ2-6	18	TGTGCCAGCAGCTTTATCTCCAGGGCGAGGTCTGGGGCCAACGTCCTGACTTTC	CASSFISRARSGANVLTF
TRBV4-2	NA	TRBD1	TRBJ2-2	15	TGTGCCAGCAGCCAAGATCCAGGGGGTACCGGGGAGCTGTTTTTT	CASSQDPGGTGELFF
TRBV4-1	few	NA	TRBJ2-7	16	TGCGCCAGCAGCCAAGATTTAGGGACCTCAACCTACGAGCAGTACTTC	CASSQDLGTSTYEQYF
TRBV7-6	NA	NA	TRBJ2-5	13	TGTGCCAGCAATAAAGCTAGAGGGGGGACCCAGTACTTC	CASNKARGGTQYF
TRBV5-1	NA	NA	TRBJ1-1	14	TGCGCCAGCAGCCGGAGGCAGGGAGACACTGAAGCTTTCTTT	CASSRRQGDTEAFF
TRBV6-2/TRBV6-3	NA	NA	TRBJ2-7	15	TGTGCCAGCAGTTACGACACGGGCAGTTTCGACGAGCAGTACTTC	CASSYDTGSFDEQYF
TRBV7-8	NA	TRBD2	TRBJ2-3	18	TGTGCCAGCAGCTTAGAACTAGCGGGGGGGAGTAGCACAGATACGCAGTATTTT	CASSLELAGGSSTDTQYF
TRBV30	few	NA	TRBJ2-7	12	TGTGCCTGGAGTGTACGAGGGCATGAGCAGTACTTC	CAWSVRGHEQYF
TRBV5-1	NA	NA	TRBJ2-5	14	TGCGCCAGCAGCTTGACCAGCTCCCAAGAGACCCAGTACTTC	CASSLTSSQETQYF
TRBV7-9	few	TRBD1	TRBJ2-3	17	TGTGCCAGCAGCTTATGGATGACAGGGGGCTCGGCAGATACGCAGTATTTT	CASSLWMTGGSADTQYF
TRBV20-1	NA	TRBD1	TRBJ2-5	13	TGCAGTGCGCAGGACAGGCGGGTAGGGACCCAGTACTTC	CSAQDRRVGTQYF
TRBV10-3	few	TRBD2	TRBJ2-1	18	TGTGCCATCAGTGATGAGCGGGGGGGCTCTCGGTCCTACAATGAGCAGTTCTTC	CAISDERGGSRSYNEQFF
TRBV7-9	NA	NA	TRBJ2-5	13	TGTGCCAGCGGTGTTGTGAGCCAAGAGACCCAGTACTTC	CASGVVSQETQYF
TRBV4-1	NA	NA	TRBJ1-1	17	TGCGCCAGCAGCCAAGGAACGGGTTTAGAGATCGACACTGAAGCTTTCTTT	CASSQGTGLEIDTEAFF
TRBV6-1	few	NA	TRBJ2-1	15	TGTGCCAGCATCGAGGGCCATGGGCAGCGCAATGAGCAGTTCTTC	CASIEGHGQRNEQFF
TRBV11-2	NA	TRBD1	TRBJ1-1	15	TGTGCCAGCAGAAGACAGGGTGTTCCGAACACTGAAGCTTTCTTT	CASRRQGVPNTEAFF
TRBV7-3	few	NA	TRBJ2-1	14	TGTGCCCCCAAAAGAGCAGGGGTAAACAATGAGCAGTTCTTC	CAPKRAGVNNEQFF
TRBV28	NA	NA	TRBJ2-1	14	TGTGCCAGCAGTGGAGGACAGCAGTTCAATGAGCAGTTCTTC	CASSGGQQFNEQFF
TRBV6-5	NA	TRBD2	TRBJ2-3	16	TGTGCCAGCAGTTACCCGTCCAGCGGGGGATCGGATACGCAGTATTTT	CASSYPSSGGSDTQYF
TRBV12-3/TRBV12-4	few	NA	TRBJ2-5	16	TGTGCCAGCAGTTTAGATGGGGCAGGGGGGTACAATGAGCAGTACTTC	CASSLDGAGGYNEQYF
TRBV5-1	few	NA	TRBJ1-1	14	TGCGCCAGCAGCTCCCTCATGGTTAACACTGAAGCTTTCTTT	CASSSLMVNTEAFF
TRBV24-1	NA	NA	TRBJ1-4	17	TGTGCCACCAGTGATGGTCAGCCATTTTCAACTAATGAAAAACTGTTTTTT	CATSDGQPFSTNEKLFF
TRBV11-2	few	NA	TRBJ2-7	13	TGTGCCAGCAGTGCCCGCAGGGAAAGCGAGCAGTACTTC	CASSARRESEQYF
TRBV20-1	few	TRBD1	TRBJ1-1	14	TGCAGTGCTTTAGAACAGGGGGTCGGCGCTGAAGCTTTCTTT	CSALEQGVGAEAFF
TRBV10-3	NA	TRBD1	TRBJ2-1	16	TGTGCCATCAGTGATGGAGGGACAGGGGTGGGCAATGAGCAGTTCTTC	CAISDGGTGVGNEQFF
TRBV10-3	many	NA	TRBJ2-7	14	TGTGCCATCAGTGAGGACCGTGACAGCTACGAGCAGTACTTC	CAISEDRDSYEQYF
TRBV4-3	NA	TRBD1	TRBJ1-4	15	TGCGCCGGCAGCCTCAGGGGGCGCCCGGATGAAAAACTGTTTTTT	CAGSLRGRPDEKLFF
TRBV28	few	TRBD2	TRBJ2-2	15	TGTGCCAGCGCTTGGACTAGCGGGGGGGCCGGGGAGCTGTTTTTT	CASAWTSGGAGELFF
TRBV7-3	NA	NA	TRBJ2-4	14	TGTGCCAGCAGCTTAAGTTCGGGGGCAAACATTCAGTACTTC	CASSLSSGANIQYF
TRBV4-1	few	NA	TRBJ1-2	14	TGCGCCAGCAGCCATTTCGGCAGAAACTATGGCTACACCTTC	CASSHFGRNYGYTF